This T cell receptor (beta chain) was recorded in a study of CD8+CD57+ T cells in acquired aplastic anemia. In patients chosen for sequencing, flow cytometry had shown CD8+CD57+ cell expansion. With no exception, the patients had severe acquired aplastic anemia. Prior therapy had not been administered to any patient at the time of blood sampling. Germline CDR1 reads LNHDA; CDR2 reads SQIVND (reference sequence). The CDR3 covers 12 residues. Trimming removed 4 bases at V and 4 bases at J, with 5 bases between. The use of genomic DNA as template underpinned the TCR beta VDJ and CDR3 profiling. TCRdb reprocessed the reads with MiXCR, giving one entry per CDR3 protein. Here the sample spans 150,000 to 200,000 distinct CDR3 sequences, 40% to 60% being singletons.

Sequences were obtained from sorted CD4+, CD8+, or CD8+CD57+ T cells (not recorded which) from PBMCs. This receptor was identified in a human donor with aplastic anemia. The chain combines TRBV19 with TRBJ1-3; D not certain. For the CDR3, the DNA is TGTGCCAGTAGTACTGGGGGAAACACCATATATTTT. Protein: CASSTGGNTIYF.